A few counts support the clone carrying this TCR beta chain. Germline V gene lookup returns CDR1 SGHRS and CDR2 YFSETQ. This CDR3 region has 14 residues. The V end lost 0 bases, the J end lost 5 bases, and 11 bases lay between the germline ends. The record originates from a study of T-cell reconstitution after alpha-beta-depleted transplantation in children. Using unique molecular identifiers, the investigators prepared the TCRbeta library. In TCRdb, the PCR reads were re-called with MiXCR into one record per CDR3 protein. The sample includes approximately 400,000 distinct CDR3 sequences, about a tenth seen only once; the top ten take about 5%.

This chain links TRBV5-1 with TRBJ2-5; D perhaps matches TRBD2 (6 bases). The source was PBMCs from the stem cell graft donor, collected from the stem cell graft. This receptor was identified in a human donor who donated a stem cell graft to a child with acute myeloid leukemia. CDR3 in amino acids: CASSLGREWETQYF. Here the CDR3 DNA reads TGCGCCAGCAGCTTGGGCCGGGAGTGGGAGACCCAGTACTTC. The full variable domain, completed using reference TRBV5-1 and TRBJ2-5, is KAGVTQTPRYLIKTRGQQVTLSCSPISGHRSVSWYQQTPGQGLQFLFEYFSETQRNKGNFPGRFSGRQFSNSRSEMNVSTLELGDSALYLCASSLGREWETQYFGPGTRLLVL.